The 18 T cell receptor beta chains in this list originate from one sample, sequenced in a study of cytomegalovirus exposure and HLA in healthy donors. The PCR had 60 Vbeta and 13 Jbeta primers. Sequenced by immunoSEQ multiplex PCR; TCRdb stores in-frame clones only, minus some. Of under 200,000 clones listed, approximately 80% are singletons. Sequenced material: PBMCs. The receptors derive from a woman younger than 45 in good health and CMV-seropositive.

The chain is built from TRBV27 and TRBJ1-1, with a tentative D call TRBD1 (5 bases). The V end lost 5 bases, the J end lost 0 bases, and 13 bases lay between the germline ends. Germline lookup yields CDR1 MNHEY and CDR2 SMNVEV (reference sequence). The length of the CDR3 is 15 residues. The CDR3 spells CASSPRQQMNTEAFF. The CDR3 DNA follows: TGTGCCAGCAGTCCACGACAGCAAATGAACACTGAAGCTTTCTTT.

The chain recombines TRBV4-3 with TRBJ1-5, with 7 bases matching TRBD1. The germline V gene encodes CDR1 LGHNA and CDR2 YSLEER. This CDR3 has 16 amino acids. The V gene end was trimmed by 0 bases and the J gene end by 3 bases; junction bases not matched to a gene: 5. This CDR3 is CASSQDGQGDNQPQHF. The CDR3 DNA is TGCGCCAGCAGCCAAGATGGGCAGGGGGACAATCAGCCCCAGCATTTT.

The CDR3 loop is CASSPGGEIKKSYGYTF. CDR3 sequence (DNA): TGTGCCAGCAGCCCCGGGGGGGAAATTAAGAAAAGCTATGGCTACACCTTC. The J gene is TRBJ1-2, the V gene TRBV5-4; weak D call: TRBD1 (5 bases). CDR1 is SGHNT, CDR2 YYREEE, per germline (reference sequence). CDR3 length equals 17 residues. Trimming cost V 4 bases and J 4 bases, with 23 bases left between them.

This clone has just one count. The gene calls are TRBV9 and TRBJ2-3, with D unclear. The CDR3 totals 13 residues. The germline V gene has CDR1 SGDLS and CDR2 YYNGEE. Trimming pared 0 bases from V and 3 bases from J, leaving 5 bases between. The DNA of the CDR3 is TGTGCCAGCAGCGTAGTACGGACAGATACGCAGTATTTT. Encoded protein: CASSVVRTDTQYF.

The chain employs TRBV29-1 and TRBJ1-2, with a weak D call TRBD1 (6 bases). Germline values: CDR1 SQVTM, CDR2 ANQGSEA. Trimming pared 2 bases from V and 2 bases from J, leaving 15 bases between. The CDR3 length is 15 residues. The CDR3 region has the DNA TGCAGCGTTGAACCATCGGGGGGCGAGAACTATGGCTACACCTTC. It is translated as CSVEPSGGENYGYTF.

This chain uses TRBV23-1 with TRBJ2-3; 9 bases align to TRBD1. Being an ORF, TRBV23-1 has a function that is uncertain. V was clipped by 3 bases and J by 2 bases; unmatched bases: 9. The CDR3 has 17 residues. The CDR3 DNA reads TGCGCCAGCAGTCAGGCATCCGGGACAGGGAACACAGATACGCAGTATTTT. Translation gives CASSQASGTGNTDTQYF.

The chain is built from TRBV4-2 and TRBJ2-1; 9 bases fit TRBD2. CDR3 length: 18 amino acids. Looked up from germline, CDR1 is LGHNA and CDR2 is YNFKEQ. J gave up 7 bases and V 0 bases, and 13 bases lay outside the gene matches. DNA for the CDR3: TGTGCCAGCAGCCAAGACAGGGGGTCGAGTAGCGGGAGAAATGAGCAGTTCTTC. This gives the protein CASSQDRGSSSGRNEQFF.

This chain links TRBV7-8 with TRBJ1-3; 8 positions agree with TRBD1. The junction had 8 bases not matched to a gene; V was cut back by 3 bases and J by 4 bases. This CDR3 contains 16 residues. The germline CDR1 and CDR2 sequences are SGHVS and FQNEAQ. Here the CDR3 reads CASSFPRQGTGNTIYF. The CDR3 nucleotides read TGTGCCAGCAGCTTCCCGCGACAGGGGACGGGAAACACCATATATTTT.

CDR3 coding DNA: TGTGCCAGCAGCTTGATACTAGCGGGCTACAATGAGCAGTTCTTC. This sequence encodes CASSLILAGYNEQFF. The chain links TRBV5-6 to TRBJ2-1, with 9 bases matching TRBD2. The CDR3 length is 15 residues. V lost 1 base and J lost 3; bases outside the gene matches: 2. Per germline, CDR1 SGHDT and CDR2 YYEEEE.

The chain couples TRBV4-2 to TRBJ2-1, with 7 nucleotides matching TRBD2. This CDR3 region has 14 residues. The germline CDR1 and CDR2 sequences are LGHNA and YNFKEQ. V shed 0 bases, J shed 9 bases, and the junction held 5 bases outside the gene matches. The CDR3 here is CASSQDPQRGEQFF. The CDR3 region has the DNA TGTGCCAGCAGCCAAGATCCTCAGCGGGGTGAGCAGTTCTTC.

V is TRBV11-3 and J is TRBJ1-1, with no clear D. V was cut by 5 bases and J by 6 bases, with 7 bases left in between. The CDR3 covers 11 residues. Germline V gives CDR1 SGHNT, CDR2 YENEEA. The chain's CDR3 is CASSMGAEAFF. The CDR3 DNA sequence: TGTGCCAGCAGCATGGGCGCTGAAGCTTTCTTT.

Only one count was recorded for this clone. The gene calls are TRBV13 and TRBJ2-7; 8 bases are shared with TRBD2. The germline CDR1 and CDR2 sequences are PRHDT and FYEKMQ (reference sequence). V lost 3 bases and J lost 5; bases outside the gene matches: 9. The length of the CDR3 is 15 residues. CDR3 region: CASSFWAGGVDEQYF. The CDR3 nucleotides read TGTGCCAGCAGCTTTTGGGCCGGGGGGGTCGACGAGCAGTACTTC.

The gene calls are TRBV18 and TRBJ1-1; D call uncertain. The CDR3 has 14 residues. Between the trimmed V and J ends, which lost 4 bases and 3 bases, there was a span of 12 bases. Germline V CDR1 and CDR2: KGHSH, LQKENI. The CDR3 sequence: CASSQKDRDTEAFF. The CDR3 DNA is TGTGCCAGCTCACAGAAAGATCGGGACACTGAAGCTTTCTTT.

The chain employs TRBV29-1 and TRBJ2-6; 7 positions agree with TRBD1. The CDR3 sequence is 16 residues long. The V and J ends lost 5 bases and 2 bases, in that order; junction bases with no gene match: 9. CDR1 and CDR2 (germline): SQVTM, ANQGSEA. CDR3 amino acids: CSVLKLTGAGANVLTF. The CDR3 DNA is TGCAGCGTTCTAAAACTAACAGGGGCTGGGGCCAACGTCCTGACTTTC. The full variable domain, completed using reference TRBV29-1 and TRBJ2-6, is SAVISQKPSRDICQRGTSLTIQCQVDSQVTMMFWYRQQPGQSLTLIATANQGSEATYESGFVIDKFPISRPNLTFSTLTVSNMSPEDSSIYLCSVLKLTGAGANVLTFGAGSRLTVL.

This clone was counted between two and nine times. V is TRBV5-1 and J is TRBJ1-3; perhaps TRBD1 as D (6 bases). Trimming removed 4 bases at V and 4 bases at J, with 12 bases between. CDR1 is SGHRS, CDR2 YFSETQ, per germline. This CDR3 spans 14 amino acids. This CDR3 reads CASSDQGTGNTIYF. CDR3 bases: TGCGCCAGCAGCGATCAGGGGACCGGAAACACCATATATTTT.

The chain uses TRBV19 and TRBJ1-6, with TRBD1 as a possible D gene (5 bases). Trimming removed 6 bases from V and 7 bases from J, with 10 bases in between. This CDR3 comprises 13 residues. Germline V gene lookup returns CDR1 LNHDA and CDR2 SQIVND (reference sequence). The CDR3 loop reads CASRLSGNSPLHF. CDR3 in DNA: TGTGCCAGTAGACTATCAGGGAATTCACCCCTCCACTTT.

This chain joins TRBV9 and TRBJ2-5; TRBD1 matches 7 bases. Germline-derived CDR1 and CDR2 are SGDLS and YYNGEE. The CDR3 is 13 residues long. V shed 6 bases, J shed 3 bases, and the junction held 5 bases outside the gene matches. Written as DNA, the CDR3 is TGTGCCAGCAACCGGGACAGCGAAGAGACCCAGTACTTC. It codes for CASNRDSEETQYF.

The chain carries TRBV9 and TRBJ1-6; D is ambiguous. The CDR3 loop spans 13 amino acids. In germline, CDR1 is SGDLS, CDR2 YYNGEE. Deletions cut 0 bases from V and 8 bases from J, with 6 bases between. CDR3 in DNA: TGTGCCAGCAGCGTAGCTTCGTATTCACCCCTCCACTTT. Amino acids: CASSVASYSPLHF.